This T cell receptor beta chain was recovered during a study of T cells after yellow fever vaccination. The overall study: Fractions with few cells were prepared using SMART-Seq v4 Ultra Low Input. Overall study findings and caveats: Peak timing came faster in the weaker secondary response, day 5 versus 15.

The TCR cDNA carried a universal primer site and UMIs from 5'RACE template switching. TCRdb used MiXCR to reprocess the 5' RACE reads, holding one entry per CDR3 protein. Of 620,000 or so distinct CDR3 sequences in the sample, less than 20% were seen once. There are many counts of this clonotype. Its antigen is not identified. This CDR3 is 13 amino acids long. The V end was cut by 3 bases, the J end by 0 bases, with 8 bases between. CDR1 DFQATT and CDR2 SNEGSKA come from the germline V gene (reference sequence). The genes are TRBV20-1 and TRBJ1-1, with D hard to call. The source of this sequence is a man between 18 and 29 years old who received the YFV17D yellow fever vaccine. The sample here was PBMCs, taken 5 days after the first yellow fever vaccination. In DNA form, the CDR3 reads TGCAGTGCTAGCGAACAGCTGAACACTGAAGCTTTCTTT. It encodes CSASEQLNTEAFF.